Listed below are T cell receptor beta chains from one sample, sequenced in a study of blood T cell repertoires in COVID-19. Here immunoSEQ multiplex PCR was the method, and the copy in TCRdb shows in-frame clones only, minus some. The sample records under 140,000 clones, nearly 90% being singletons. Input material: peripheral blood. These receptors originate from a human donor in a cohort sampled during active COVID-19. Both conserved end residues are part of each CDR3. Each record gives: D gene, J gene, clone size, V gene, CDR3 protein, CDR3 DNA. The D gene is left open where the match is weak. Size values are once, few and many counts, or a class for expanded clones, and some rows have none.

D: .
J: TRBJ2-5
size: few
V: TRBV12-5
CDR3: CASGQNWGGSETQYF
DNA: TGTGCTAGTGGCCAAAATTGGGGAGGATCAGAGACCCAGTACTTC

D: TRBD2
J: TRBJ2-1
size: .
V: TRBV28
CDR3: CASSSGRGSYNEQFF
DNA: TGTGCCAGCAGTAGCGGGAGGGGGTCCTACAATGAGCAGTTCTTC

D: TRBD2
J: TRBJ2-7
size: .
V: TRBV3-1/TRBV3-2
CDR3: CASSQVHTTSGDYEQYF
DNA: TGTGCCAGCAGCCAAGTCCACACTACTAGCGGGGACTACGAGCAGTACTTC

D: .
J: TRBJ2-7
size: once
V: TRBV3-1/TRBV3-2
CDR3: CASSLSSYEQYF
DNA: TGTGCCAGCAGCCTTAGCTCCTACGAGCAGTACTTC

D: TRBD2
J: TRBJ2-7
size: few
V: TRBV9
CDR3: CASSVGAGAAYEQYF
DNA: TGTGCCAGCAGCGTAGGGGCGGGAGCTGCCTACGAGCAGTACTTC

D: .
J: TRBJ1-1
size: .
V: TRBV7-3
CDR3: CASSLQANTEAFF
DNA: TGTGCCAGCAGCCTTCAGGCGAACACTGAAGCTTTCTTT

D: .
J: TRBJ1-4
size: .
V: TRBV7-9
CDR3: CASSGGADATNEKLFF
DNA: TGTGCCAGCAGCGGGGGGGCGGATGCAACTAATGAAAAACTGTTTTTT

D: .
J: TRBJ2-7
size: .
V: TRBV20-1
CDR3: CSALNYEQYF
DNA: TGCAGTGCTTTAAACTACGAGCAGTACTTC

D: .
J: TRBJ2-7
size: .
V: TRBV5-1
CDR3: CASSLEPGLDEQYF
DNA: TGCGCCAGCAGCTTGGAACCAGGGTTGGACGAGCAGTACTTC

D: .
J: TRBJ2-1
size: .
V: TRBV29-1
CDR3: CSVVHYNEQFF
DNA: TGCAGCGTTGTACACTACAATGAGCAGTTCTTC

D: .
J: TRBJ2-6
size: .
V: TRBV18
CDR3: CASSPYSGANVLTF
DNA: TGTGCCAGCTCACCATACTCTGGGGCCAACGTCCTGACTTTC

D: TRBD2
J: TRBJ2-2
size: .
V: TRBV27
CDR3: CASSLYPGRLDPGELFF
DNA: TGTGCCAGCAGTTTATACCCCGGGAGGTTGGACCCCGGGGAGCTGTTTTTT

D: TRBD1
J: TRBJ1-1
size: .
V: TRBV7-9
CDR3: CASSLEDRGEAFF
DNA: TGTGCCAGCAGCTTAGAGGACAGGGGTGAAGCTTTCTTT

D: .
J: TRBJ1-1
size: .
V: TRBV27
CDR3: CASSLNGQRNTEAFF
DNA: TGTGCCAGCAGTTTAAACGGACAGAGGAACACTGAAGCTTTCTTT

D: TRBD2
J: TRBJ2-2
size: .
V: TRBV4-3
CDR3: CASSHASGIPGELFF
DNA: TGCGCCAGCAGCCACGCCAGCGGGATCCCCGGGGAGCTGTTTTTT

D: TRBD2
J: TRBJ2-4
size: few
V: TRBV9
CDR3: CASSVGERGGAKNIQYF
DNA: TGTGCCAGCAGCGTAGGGGAGCGGGGGGGCGCCAAAAACATTCAGTACTTC

D: .
J: TRBJ2-3
size: .
V: TRBV27
CDR3: CASSLRTFGTDTQYF
DNA: TGTGCCAGCAGCTTAAGGACATTTGGGACAGATACGCAGTATTTT

D: .
J: TRBJ1-4
size: few
V: TRBV9
CDR3: CASSPGILRREKLFF
DNA: TGTGCCAGCAGCCCGGGGATCTTAAGACGTGAAAAACTGTTTTTT

D: TRBD1
J: TRBJ1-5
size: few
V: TRBV28
CDR3: CASRNTGTAGVGHF
DNA: TGTGCCAGCAGGAATACCGGGACAGCGGGGGTAGGGCATTTT

D: .
J: TRBJ2-7
size: .
V: TRBV4-3
CDR3: CASSQSHRAYEQYF
DNA: TGCGCCAGCAGCCAGAGTCACAGGGCCTACGAGCAGTACTTC

D: .
J: TRBJ1-5
size: .
V: TRBV6-5
CDR3: CASSPLREGPQHF
DNA: TGTGCCAGCAGTCCCTTGCGGGAGGGGCCCCAGCATTTT

D: TRBD2
J: TRBJ2-2
size: .
V: TRBV9
CDR3: CASSAFGPGLAGGQNTGELFF
DNA: TGTGCCAGCAGCGCTTTTGGACCGGGACTAGCGGGGGGCCAGAACACCGGGGAGCTGTTTTTT

D: .
J: TRBJ1-6
size: .
V: TRBV14
CDR3: CASSQFQGSYSPLHF
DNA: TGTGCCAGCAGCCAGTTCCAGGGGAGCTATTCACCCCTCCACTTT

D: TRBD1
J: TRBJ2-7
size: .
V: TRBV4-1
CDR3: CASSRPGQSSYEQYF
DNA: TGCGCCAGCAGCCGACCGGGACAGAGCTCCTACGAGCAGTACTTC